This record concerns one T cell receptor beta chain sequence. Its antigen remains unidentified. This sample is part of a study of T-cell memory formation after mild COVID-19. TCRdb redid the calling of the 5' RACE reads with MiXCR, one entry per CDR3 protein. The sample records around 30,000 distinct CDR3 sequences, around 12% being singletons. Findings and caveats of the study: While clones contracting from day 15 to 85 were balanced between CD4 and CD8, later expanders leaned CD4+. The study found contracting CD4+ clones mainly in CM and EM and contracting CD8+ clones in EMRA.

This CDR3 contains 14 residues. Germline V gene data show CDR1 as SGHAT and CDR2 as FQNNGV. Losses at the gene ends were 5 bases for V and 3 bases for J; bases not matched to a gene: 4. Sample: PBMCs or a T cell subset sorted from them (not recorded which). V and J are TRBV11-2 and TRBJ2-3, with 8 bases aligning to TRBD2. The sequence derives from an adult woman who had mild COVID-19 (a few samples of this study predate the infection). Cell type and time point are not known. The CDR3, as DNA: TGTGCCAGCAGCGGCGGACTAGCAACAGATACGCAGTATTTT. Encoded protein: CASSGGLATDTQYF.